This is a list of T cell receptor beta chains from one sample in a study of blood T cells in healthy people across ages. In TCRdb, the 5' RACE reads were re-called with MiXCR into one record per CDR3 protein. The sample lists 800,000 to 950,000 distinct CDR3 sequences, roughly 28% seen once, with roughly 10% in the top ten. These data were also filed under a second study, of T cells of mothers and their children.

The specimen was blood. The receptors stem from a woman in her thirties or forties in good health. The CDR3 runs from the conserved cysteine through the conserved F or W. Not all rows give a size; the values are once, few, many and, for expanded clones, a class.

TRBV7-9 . CASSKDSVKLTDTQYF
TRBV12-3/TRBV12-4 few CASSLGRGRGNYGYTF
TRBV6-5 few CASSRTGSSSYEQYF
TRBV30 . CAWSVQRGYTF
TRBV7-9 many CASSIQGQDGYTF
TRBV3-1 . CASSQLSGGTEAFF
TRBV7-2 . CAIERGMGNEQFF
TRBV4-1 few CASSQGPGTGATEQYF
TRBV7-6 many CASSSGVRGLGNQPQHF
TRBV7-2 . CASSSPRGQSPYGYTF
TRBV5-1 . CVSSHGDSANYGYTF
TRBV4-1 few CASSQDLLAGDYEQYF
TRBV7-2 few CASSLVGGVNTGELFF